The rows below give T cell receptor beta chains drawn from one sample of a study of beta chain features in type 1 diabetes. Clones were read by immunoSEQ multiplex PCR, and TCRdb kept only the in-frame ones, dropping some. Of about 650,000 clones listed, over 10% were seen once; the top ten hold around 0.12%. Specimen: naive CD4+ T cells from blood. All receptors derive from a man aged 25-45 years with type 1 diabetes. CDR3s leave out the opening cysteine and the closing phenylalanine or tryptophan. The order of the fields is V gene, clone size, J gene, CDR3 protein. Expanded clones are given a class, and other clones once, few, many or no size at all.

TRBV14	many	TRBJ2-1	ASSQGTSGPNEQF
TRBV5-4	few	TRBJ2-2	ASSPNRATNTGELF
TRBV5-6	.	TRBJ2-5	ASSALLPGEETQY
TRBV18	.	TRBJ1-1	ASSPNRLNTEAF
TRBV10-3	.	TRBJ2-1	ATGTPNEQF
TRBV6-6	few	TRBJ1-2	ASSPDRNGYT
TRBV30	few	TRBJ2-5	AWSYLLGRWQETQY
TRBV7-9	.	TRBJ1-2	ASSSTTGQPSGYT
TRBV7-9	few	TRBJ1-6	ASSSGQDNSPLH
TRBV6-6	few	TRBJ2-5	ASSPPEETQY
TRBV4-3	.	TRBJ1-6	ASSQDLKPYNSPLH
TRBV4-3	few	TRBJ1-3	ASSQPTGGNTIY
TRBV10-3	.	TRBJ1-1	AIGGQGNTEAF
TRBV29-1	.	TRBJ2-3	SVEAVADTQY
TRBV7-8	few	TRBJ1-1	ASTKGGITEAF
TRBV2	.	TRBJ2-7	ASSETGSYEQY
TRBV18	few	TRBJ2-3	ASSTGGAVDTQY
TRBV14	few	TRBJ1-2	ASSQAGSYGYT
TRBV7-2	few	TRBJ2-1	ASSLEASSYNEQF
TRBV28	few	TRBJ2-7	ASSWGGSYEQY
TRBV27	few	TRBJ2-1	ASSLSWDRVPYNEQF
TRBV7-2	few	TRBJ1-4	ASSSTPNEKLF
TRBV29-1	.	TRBJ2-7	SVEGTGGYEQY
TRBV9	.	TRBJ2-2	ASSATGTPDTGELF
TRBV18	few	TRBJ2-1	ASSPRSGGNEQF
TRBV29-1	.	TRBJ1-6	SVAGTVNSPLH
TRBV7-2	.	TRBJ1-4	ASRRGGRTNEKLF